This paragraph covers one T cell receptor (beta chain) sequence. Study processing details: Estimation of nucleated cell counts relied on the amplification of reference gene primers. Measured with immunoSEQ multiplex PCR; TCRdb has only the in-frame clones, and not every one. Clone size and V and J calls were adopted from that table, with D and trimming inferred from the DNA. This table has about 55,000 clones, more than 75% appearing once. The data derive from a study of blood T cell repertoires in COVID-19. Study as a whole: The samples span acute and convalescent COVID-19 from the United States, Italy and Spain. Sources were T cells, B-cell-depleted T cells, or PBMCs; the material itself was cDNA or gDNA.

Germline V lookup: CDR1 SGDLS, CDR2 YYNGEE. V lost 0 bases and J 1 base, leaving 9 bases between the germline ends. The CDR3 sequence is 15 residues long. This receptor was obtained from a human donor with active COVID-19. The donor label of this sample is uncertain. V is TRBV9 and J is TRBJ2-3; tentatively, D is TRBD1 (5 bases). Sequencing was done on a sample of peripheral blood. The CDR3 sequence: CASSVGTTRTDTQYF. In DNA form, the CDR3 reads TGTGCCAGCAGCGTAGGGACAACCCGCACAGATACGCAGTATTTT. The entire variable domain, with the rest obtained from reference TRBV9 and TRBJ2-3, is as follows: DSGVTQTPKHLITATGQRVTLRCSPRSGDLSVYWYQQSLDQGLQFLIQYYNGEERAKGNILERFSAQQFPDLHSELNLSSLELGDSALYFCASSVGTTRTDTQYFGPGTRLTVL.